Given below is one T cell receptor beta chain in context. These data are taken from a study of blood T cell repertoires in COVID-19. Sequenced by immunoSEQ multiplex PCR; TCRdb stores in-frame clones only, minus some. The sample includes around 260,000 clones, more than 65% of them seen just once. Trimming took 5 bases from V and 6 from J, leaving 16 bases between them. The CDR3 contains 14 residues. The germline gives CDR1 SEHNR, CDR2 FQNEAQ (reference sequence). Seattle patients were enrolled during active infection and followed longitudinally. J is TRBJ1-1 and V is TRBV7-9; possible D gene TRBD1, 6 bases. Sample: peripheral blood. This clonotype originated in a person between 65 and 79 years old with COVID-19, enrolled during active disease. CDR3 protein: CASSRGALRAEAFF. The DNA of the CDR3 is TGTGCCAGCAGCCGGGGGGCCCTAAGGGCTGAAGCTTTCTTT.